The T cell receptor (beta chain) under discussion was sequenced for a study of blood T cell repertoires in COVID-19. Background on the study: Donors in the United States, Italy and Spain gave samples during acute or convalescent COVID-19. From T cells, B-cell-depleted T cells, or PBMCs came the material, which was cDNA or gDNA.

In the authors' methods: Amplification of reference gene primers provided the estimated nucleated cell counts. TCRdb's table, derived via immunoSEQ multiplex PCR, lists solely in-frame clones and lacks some. That table gives V, J and clone size, and the DNA gave D and trimming. The table lists roughly 70,000 clones, roughly 89% of them singletons. Germline-derived CDR1 and CDR2 are SEHNR and FQNEAQ (reference sequence). Trimming shortened V by 5 bases and J by 10 bases, and 25 bases separated the two germline ends. The CDR3 covers 16 residues. This rearrangement joins TRBV7-9 to TRBJ2-3, with a weak D call TRBD2 (6 bases). The clonotype comes from a man older than 75 with acute or convalescent COVID-19. The sample was peripheral blood. CDR3: CASSLIPGSKASAQYF. CDR3 coding DNA: TGTGCCAGCAGCCTAATCCCCGGGAGTAAGGCCTCAGCGCAGTATTTT.